This TCR beta chain was retrieved from a study of cytomegalovirus exposure and HLA in healthy donors. Primers included in the PCR were 60 Vbeta and 13 Jbeta primers. Here immunoSEQ multiplex PCR was the method, and the copy in TCRdb shows in-frame clones only, minus some. The table has around 120,000 clones, around 83% seen once. The CDR3 totals 16 residues. Germline CDR1 is SGHVS and CDR2 is FQNEAQ. V lost 1 base and J lost 5, with 14 bases in between. General observations from the study: Per published reports, the classifier diagnosed cytomegalovirus status with high specificity and sensitivity. Associated with cytomegalovirus, according to the listing, were 150 to 200 TCR beta chains. Specific recognition of CMV antigens was confirmed in vitro for three chains (all CMV-associated).

As regards this clone: The antigen is undetermined.

The source is a girl aged 2-10 years in good health and CMV-seronegative. Sequenced sample: PBMCs. The J gene is TRBJ1-4, the V gene TRBV7-8; D not certain. CDR3 region: CASSLVGTDQNEKLFF. CDR3 coding DNA: TGTGCCAGCAGCTTAGTAGGAACAGACCAAAATGAAAAACTGTTTTTT.